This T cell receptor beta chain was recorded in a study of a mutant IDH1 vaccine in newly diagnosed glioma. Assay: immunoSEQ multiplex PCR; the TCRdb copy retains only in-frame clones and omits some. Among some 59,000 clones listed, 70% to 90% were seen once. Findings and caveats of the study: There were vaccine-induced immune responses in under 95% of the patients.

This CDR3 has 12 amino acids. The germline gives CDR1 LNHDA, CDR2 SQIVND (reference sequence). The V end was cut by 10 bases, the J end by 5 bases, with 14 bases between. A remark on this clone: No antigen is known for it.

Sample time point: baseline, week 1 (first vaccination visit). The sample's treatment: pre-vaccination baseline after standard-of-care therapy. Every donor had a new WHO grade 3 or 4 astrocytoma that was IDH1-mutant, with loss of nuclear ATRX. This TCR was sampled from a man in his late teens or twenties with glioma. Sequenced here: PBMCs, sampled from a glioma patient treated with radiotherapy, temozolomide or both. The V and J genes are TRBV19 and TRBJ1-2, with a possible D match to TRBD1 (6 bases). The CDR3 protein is CATFGQTYGYTF. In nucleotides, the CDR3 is TGTGCCACTTTCGGACAGACTTATGGCTACACCTTC. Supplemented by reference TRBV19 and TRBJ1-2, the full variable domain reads DGGITQSPKYLFRKEGQNVTLSCEQNLNHDAMYWYRQDPGQGLRLIYYSQIVNDFQKGDIAEGYSVSREKKESFPLTVTSAQKNPTAFYLCATFGQTYGYTFGSGTRLTVV.